Listed below are T cell receptor beta chains from one sample, sequenced in a study of beta chain features in type 1 diabetes. Assay: immunoSEQ multiplex PCR; the TCRdb copy retains only in-frame clones and omits some. The sample holds some 270,000 clones, under 8.5% seen once. Sequencing input: central memory CD4+ T cells from blood. The receptor set was obtained from a woman aged 18-35 years in good health. CDR3s include the opening cysteine and the closing phenylalanine or tryptophan. Each record gives: J gene, D gene, V gene, clone size, CDR3 protein, CDR3 DNA. A D gene is named only where the DNA matches it firmly. Expanded clones get a size class; other rows say once, few or many, or leave the size out.

>TRBJ1-1|NA|TRBV2|NA
CASNGQLNTEAFF
TGTGCCAGCAATGGACAGTTGAACACTGAAGCTTTCTTT
>TRBJ2-5|NA|TRBV7-6|NA
CASSLVAGPETQYF
TGTGCCAGCAGCTTAGTGGCTGGTCCAGAGACCCAGTACTTC
>TRBJ2-5|TRBD1|TRBV4-3|few
CASSPERTGEETQYF
TGCGCCAGCAGCCCAGAACGGACAGGCGAGGAGACCCAGTACTTC
>TRBJ1-1|NA|TRBV14|few
CASSQAGGRGAFF
TGTGCCAGCAGCCAAGCGGGAGGAAGGGGAGCTTTCTTT
>TRBJ1-5|NA|TRBV7-3|few
CASSVNRDQPQHF
TGTGCCAGCAGCGTGAATCGAGATCAGCCCCAGCATTTT
>TRBJ2-5|TRBD2|TRBV5-4|few
CASSLPLAGKQETQYF
TGTGCCAGCAGCTTACCCCTAGCGGGGAAACAAGAGACCCAGTACTTC
>TRBJ2-7|NA|TRBV29-1|NA
CSVDRGGEQYF
TGCAGCGTTGACAGGGGAGGCGAGCAGTACTTC
>TRBJ2-3|NA|TRBV5-1|few
CASSLTTTDTQYF
TGCGCCAGCAGCTTGACGACCACAGATACGCAGTATTTT
>TRBJ1-5|NA|TRBV27|NA
CASSWAGNQPQHF
TGTGCCAGCAGTTGGGCAGGGAATCAGCCCCAGCATTTT
>TRBJ2-3|NA|TRBV14|few
CASSVPGTSTDTQYF
TGTGCCAGCAGCGTACCCGGGACGAGCACAGATACGCAGTATTTT
>TRBJ1-4|NA|TRBV29-1|few
CSVDDAVGEKLFF
TGCAGCGTTGATGATGCGGTGGGGGAAAAACTGTTTTTT
>TRBJ2-7|TRBD1|TRBV7-8|NA
CASSLRRGTVYEQYF
TGTGCCAGCAGCTTAAGACGAGGGACAGTCTACGAGCAGTACTTC
>TRBJ1-4|NA|TRBV11-1|few
CASSSASDRLGEKLFF
TGTGCCAGCAGCTCAGCATCGGACAGATTGGGAGAAAAACTGTTTTTT
>TRBJ2-2|TRBD1|TRBV5-1|NA
CASSFYLRGTTGELFF
TGCGCCAGCAGCTTCTACCTCAGGGGGACCACCGGGGAGCTGTTTTTT
>TRBJ1-5|TRBD1|TRBV18|NA
CASSGQGGNQPQHF
TGTGCCAGCTCAGGACAGGGGGGTAATCAGCCCCAGCATTTT
>TRBJ2-2|NA|TRBV18|NA
CASSQTDTGELFF
TGTGCCAGCTCACAAACGGACACCGGGGAGCTGTTTTTT